This T cell receptor (beta chain) was retrieved from a study of response to subunit inactivated influenza vaccine. CDR1 and CDR2 from the germline V gene are MNHEY and SVGEGT. The CDR3 has 15 residues. With 8 bases removed from V and 7 bases from J, the gap between germline ends came to 21 bases. TCRdb reprocessed the RT-PCR reads with MiXCR, giving one entry per CDR3 protein. Of fewer than 700,000 distinct CDR3 sequences in the sample, 10% to 15% were seen once. This clonotype was observed a few times. The TCR was taken from a man aged 45-60 years who received an inactivated influenza vaccine. The sample in question was PBMCs from blood, obtained 35 to 45 days after vaccination. The J gene is TRBJ1-5, the V gene TRBV6-2 or TRBV6-3; possibly TRBD1 for D (5 bases). CDR3 region: CASGATAFEGQPQHF. The DNA for the CDR3 is TGTGCCAGCGGGGCGACAGCGTTTGAGGGACAGCCCCAGCATTTT.